This T cell receptor (beta chain) was identified during a study of CD8 T cells in Susac syndrome. Random hexamers primed reverse transcription of about 0.5 to 1 ug RNA. TCRdb re-derived calls from the immunoSEQ multiplex PCR reads in MiXCR, one entry per CDR3 protein. The data show under 200,000 distinct CDR3 sequences, about 95% seen once. Germline assignment: CDR1 SGHRS and CDR2 YFSETQ. The V and J ends lost 5 bases and 2 bases, in that order; junction bases with no gene match: 11. This CDR3 spans 16 amino acids. The chain employs TRBV5-1 and TRBJ2-7; 9 positions agree with TRBD2. The source is a human donor with multiple sclerosis. The sequenced sample consisted of CD8+ T cells from PBMCs. CDR3 protein: CASRPTCSGGPYEQYF. CDR3 sequence (DNA): TGCGCCAGCAGACCAACGTGTAGCGGGGGCCCCTACGAGCAGTACTTC.